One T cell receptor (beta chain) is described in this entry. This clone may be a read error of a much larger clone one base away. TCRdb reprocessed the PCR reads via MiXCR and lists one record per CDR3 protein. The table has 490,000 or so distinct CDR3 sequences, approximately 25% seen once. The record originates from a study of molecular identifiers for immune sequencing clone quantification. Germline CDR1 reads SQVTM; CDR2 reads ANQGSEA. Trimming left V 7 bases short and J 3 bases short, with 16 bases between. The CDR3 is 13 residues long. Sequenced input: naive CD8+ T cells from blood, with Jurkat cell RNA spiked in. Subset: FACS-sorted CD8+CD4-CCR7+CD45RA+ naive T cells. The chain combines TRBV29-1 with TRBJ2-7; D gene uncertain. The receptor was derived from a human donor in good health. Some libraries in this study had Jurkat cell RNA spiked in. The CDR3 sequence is CSARPPSFYEQYF. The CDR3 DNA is TGCAGCGCCCGACCGCCGAGCTTCTACGAGCAGTACTTC.